This T cell receptor (beta chain) is drawn from a study of blood T cells in healthy people across ages (dated by TCRdb to the mid-2010s). Context from the whole study: In model experiments, template switching captured about one uniquely barcoded TCR beta cDNA molecule for every two T cells. The study measured age-related changes in TCR beta repertoire diversity using deep sequencing normalized with unique cDNA molecular identifiers. Using the same blood draw, the study looked at two additional independent replicas of 1 million unique cDNA reads for two donors, one aged 18 to 29 and the other aged 80 or older. Donors were grouped into four age groups: young (average approximately 15 years), middle-aged (roughly 37), aged (approximately 67) and long-lived (about 90). What the research found in general, with its limitations: Because donor CMV infection status was unknown, age-related changes in expanded clonotypes were potentially confounded. Observed TCR beta diversity correlated strongly with the percentage of naive T cells measured by flow cytometry. Observed TCR beta diversity per million T cells fell roughly linearly with age, and a significant reduction was already apparent by age roughly 40. The long-lived group showed more naive CD4+ T cells, fewer expanded clones and increased TCR diversity than the aged group, suggesting age selection. Estimates of total diversity from one million sequenced T cells were regarded as lower bounds and underestimates. Because profiling used bulk unsorted PBMCs, naive and antigen-experienced compartments could not be compared conclusively.

Donors were around 37 systemically healthy Caucasian individuals from Russia aged roughly 6 to 90 years. Each donor gave roughly 9 milliliters of peripheral blood, drawn into EDTA-treated Vacutainer tubes. PBMCs were isolated by Ficoll-Paque density-gradient centrifugation, with at least 6 million obtained per sample. Trizol reagent was used to extract total RNA from PBMCs, with at least 6 micrograms per sample. Naive CD45RAhigh/CD27high T cell percentages were measured by flow cytometry on a PBMC aliquot from every donor. The library was built by means of 5' RACE. Data came from an Illumina HiSeq 2500. The second PCR ran for about 6 to 11 cycles and used a J-beta primer mix along with a sample-barcoded 5' primer. A unique molecular identifier was introduced onto each TCR beta cDNA molecule by a template-switch 5' adaptor carrying 12 random nucleotides. At least 2.5 million CDR3-containing paired-end reads were obtained from each sample. All of the RNA was converted into first-strand cDNA using the Mint cDNA synthesis kit, with a TRBC-specific oligonucleotide serving as the primer. All cDNA was treated with uracil-DNA glycosylase and then went through a first 18-cycle PCR with the universal primers M1SS and BC2_uni_R. The paper's processing steps were these. For normalization, 1 million high-quality reads were randomly selected from each sample, with every read carrying a distinct molecular identifier. Reads sharing molecular identifiers were discarded rather than binned into consensus sequences. MiTCR, set to a Q25 quality threshold and the strictest error-elimination algorithm, was used for CDR3 identification, clonotype clustering and error correction. A nonparametric unseen species model using Euler transformation provided a lower-bound estimate of total TCR beta diversity. Using fastp at Q25 and MiXCR, TCRdb reprocessed the public reads and kept productive beta chains. CDR3 protein sequences are deduplicated, and each keeps its most common genes and DNA. The V and J calls follow TCRdb's processing rather than the paper's. The sample table contains more than 650,000 distinct CDR3 sequences; only one count was recorded for roughly 24% of them. About 3% of the sample lies in the top ten.

This clonotype was detected a few times. It lacks a known antigen. The input lacks base qualities; no much larger clone sits a single base away. Trimming takes 6 bases off V and 9 bases off J; junction bases not matched to a gene: 7. The CDR1 and CDR2 encoded by the germline V gene are SQVTM and ANQGSEA. The CDR3 contains 12 residues, cysteine and phenylalanine counted. Here the CDR3 DNA is all that survives: 36 bases in frame from base 1. The same data also went into a second study, on T cells of mothers and their children. The second source states: The donors were nine systemically healthy Caucasian individuals, made up of three mothers and their six children. cDNA synthesis used all of the extracted RNA, with roughly 1.5 ug of RNA in each 15 ul reaction. Sample barcodes and 2-4 random nucleotides were added via the M1S primer in the second PCR. Over 8 million TCR beta CDR3 reads came from each mother, compared with roughly 2.8 million reads from each child. TCR recombination output is similarly shaped by thymic selection in related and unrelated pairs, with a minor effect exerted by inherited differences. Normalized repertoire overlap in related mother-child pairs was always slightly higher than in unrelated mother-child pairs, but the difference was never significant. With a sensitivity of about 100 clones per million clonotypes, no persistent microchimeric T cell clones were detected. Deep NGS was used in the study to compare the TCR beta repertoires of mothers and children and to look for features that separate related mother-child pairs from unrelated individuals. The mean age was 40 +/- 4 years for the mothers and about 10 +/- 4 years for the children. After adapters were ligated using NEBNext reagents, the libraries underwent 100+100 nt paired-end sequencing on an Illumina HiSeq 2000. To avoid cross-contamination, the mother libraries and the child libraries were prepared a month apart and sequenced in separate runs. Each donor had between roughly 450,000 and 2,300,000 distinct TCR beta clonotypes identified. Naive TCR beta clonotypes were estimated from low-frequency clonotypes matched to each donor's FACS-determined naive share, without sorting.

Recombination joined TRBV29-1 with TRBJ2-2, with 7 junctional bases fitting TRBD1. The TCR was taken from a boy under 18 in good health. Sequencing was carried out using blood. The DNA reads as follows: TGCAGCGTGGGGACAGCCGGAAGGGAGCTGTTTTTT. This yields the protein CSVGTAGRELFF.